These 10 T cell receptor beta chains were all obtained from the same sample, sequenced in a study of T-cell memory formation after mild COVID-19. TCRdb re-analysed the 5' RACE reads in MiXCR, keeping a single row per CDR3 protein. The sample records under 600,000 distinct CDR3 sequences, less than 25% being singletons. The sequencing sample was made of PBMCs or a T cell subset sorted from them (not recorded which). These receptors were obtained from an adult woman who had mild COVID-19 (a few samples of this study predate the infection). Cell type and time point are not known.

The V call is TRBV29-1, the J call TRBJ2-7; TRBD1 matches 10 bases. The CDR3 length is 17 residues. J gave up 4 bases and V 8 bases, and 20 bases lay outside the gene matches. Germline lookup yields CDR1 SQVTM and CDR2 ANQGSEA. CDR3 in DNA: TGCAGCTATCGCGGGACAGGGGTAGAGGGGCCTACTTACGAGCAGTACTTC. Its translation is CSYRGTGVEGPTYEQYF.

This clonotype was found a few times. The chain has TRBV30 and TRBJ1-1; a weak D match, TRBD1 (6 bases). The CDR3 is made up of 11 amino acids. V lost 8 bases and J lost 0, with 7 bases in between. Germline assignment: CDR1 GTSNPN and CDR2 SVGIG (reference sequence). CDR3 sequence reads: CAGTLNTEAFF. For the CDR3, the DNA is TGTGCCGGGACACTGAACACTGAAGCTTTCTTT.

The rearrangement uses TRBV9 and TRBJ1-5; 7 nucleotides align to TRBD1. Trimming took 4 bases from V and 7 from J; bases not matched to a gene: 11. This CDR3 is 15 amino acids long. The germline V gene has CDR1 SGDLS and CDR2 YYNGEE. CDR3 residues: CASSPGQDGRQPQHF. Here the CDR3 DNA reads TGTGCCAGCAGCCCTGGACAGGACGGTAGACAGCCCCAGCATTTT.

This clonotype was counted only a few times. The chain recombines TRBV4-1 with TRBJ2-7; TRBD1 matches at 12 bases. With 5 bases clipped from V and 10 bases from J, the junction kept 6 bases outside the gene matches. The CDR3 totals 13 residues. Germline V gives CDR1 MGHRA, CDR2 YSYEKL. In DNA form, the CDR3 reads TGCGCCAGCAGCTGGCCGGGACAGGGGGCACAGTACTTC. Its translation: CASSWPGQGAQYF.

This clonotype came up many times. The chain employs TRBV12-3 or TRBV12-4 and TRBJ2-7; tentative D call: TRBD2 (6 bases). V lost 3 bases and J lost 3, with 27 bases in between. CDR3 size: 19 residues. As DNA, the CDR3 is TGTGCCAGCAGTTTGTCCCCTAGCGTCCCTTTAGCGGCCGACTACGAGCAGTACTTC. The encoded protein is CASSLSPSVPLAADYEQYF.

This chain links TRBV5-1 with TRBJ1-1; D might be TRBD1 (5 bases). The CDR3 runs to 14 residues. With 3 bases removed from V and 1 base from J, the gap between germline ends came to 10 bases. From germline, CDR1 is SGHRS and CDR2 YFSETQ. CDR3 residues: CASSWGDRNTEAFF. CDR3 DNA sequence: TGCGCCAGCAGCTGGGGAGACAGGAACACTGAAGCTTTCTTT. Full variable domain (remainder filled in from reference TRBV5-1 and TRBJ1-1): KAGVTQTPRYLIKTRGQQVTLSCSPISGHRSVSWYQQTPGQGLQFLFEYFSETQRNKGNFPGRFSGRQFSNSRSEMNVSTLELGDSALYLCASSWGDRNTEAFFGQGTRLTVV.

This CDR3 is CASSEGGNGRNTIYF. CDR3 DNA: TGTGCCAGCTCCGAGGGGGGTAACGGAAGAAACACCATATATTTT. This rearrangement joins TRBV18 to TRBJ1-3; tentative D call: TRBD1 (6 bases). V dropped 6 bases and J dropped 5 bases, with 17 bases sitting between them. The CDR3 spans 15 residues. Germline CDR1 and CDR2: KGHSH and LQKENI.

This clonotype appeared a few times. The chain links TRBV6-5 to TRBJ2-2; D gene ambiguous. The V gene lost 2 bases and the J gene lost 3 bases, with 4 bases spanning the gap. Per germline, CDR1 MNHEY and CDR2 SVGAGI. The CDR3 sequence is 13 residues long. CDR3 sequence reads: CASSYTDTGELFF. CDR3 coding DNA: TGTGCCAGCAGTTACACCGACACCGGGGAGCTGTTTTTT.

Here the CDR3 reads CASTYAETQYF. The CDR3 bases are TGTGCCAGCACTTATGCGGAGACCCAGTACTTC. This chain links TRBV6-2 or TRBV6-3 with TRBJ2-5; D gene uncertain. This CDR3 is built from 11 residues. From germline, CDR1 is MNHEY and CDR2 SVGEGT. Trimming removed 7 bases from V and 5 bases from J, with 8 bases in between.

This clonotype occurred a few times. The chain uses TRBV5-5 and TRBJ2-2, with D perhaps assigned TRBD1 or TRBD2 (5 bases each). Deletions cut 3 bases from V and 4 bases from J, with 7 bases between. The CDR3 totals 13 residues. From germline, CDR1 is SGHKS and CDR2 YYEKEE (reference sequence). CDR3 loop: CASSSGLTGELFF. In DNA form, the CDR3 reads TGTGCCAGCAGCTCGGGGCTCACCGGGGAGCTGTTTTTT. Based on the CDR3 plus reference TRBV5-5 and TRBJ2-2, the full variable domain is DAGVTQSPTHLIKTRGQQVTLRCSPISGHKSVSWYQQVLGQGPQFIFQYYEKEERGRGNFPDRFSARQFPNYSSELNVNALLLGDSALYLCASSSGLTGELFFGEGSRLTVL.